The present TCR beta chain was sequenced within a study of blood T cell repertoires in COVID-19. Study background: The United States, Italy and Spain provided the acute and convalescent COVID-19 samples. PBMCs, B-cell-depleted T cells, or T cells provided the cDNA or gDNA that made up the material.

The CDR3 spans 19 residues. Between the trimmed V and J ends, which lost 1 base and 1 base, there was a span of 23 bases. Germline CDR1 SGHTA, CDR2 FQGNSA. The authors' processing: Quantification of nucleated cells was approximated via reference gene primer amplification. Generated by immunoSEQ multiplex PCR, the TCRdb table keeps only in-frame clones and is missing some. The V and J calls and clone size were taken over from that table, and D and trimming were inferred from the DNA. Found here are about 85,000 clones, 70% to 90% of them singletons; the top ten hold 5% to 6%. The sample was peripheral blood. The sequence derives from a man aged 60 to 69 with acute or convalescent COVID-19. The J gene is TRBJ2-7, the V gene TRBV7-2, with D possibly TRBD1 on 6 matching bases. CDR3 bases: TGTGCCAGCAGCTTAGGAGAGGGGGACGTTTCCCTATATTCCTACGAGCAGTACTTC. Residues: CASSLGEGDVSLYSYEQYF.